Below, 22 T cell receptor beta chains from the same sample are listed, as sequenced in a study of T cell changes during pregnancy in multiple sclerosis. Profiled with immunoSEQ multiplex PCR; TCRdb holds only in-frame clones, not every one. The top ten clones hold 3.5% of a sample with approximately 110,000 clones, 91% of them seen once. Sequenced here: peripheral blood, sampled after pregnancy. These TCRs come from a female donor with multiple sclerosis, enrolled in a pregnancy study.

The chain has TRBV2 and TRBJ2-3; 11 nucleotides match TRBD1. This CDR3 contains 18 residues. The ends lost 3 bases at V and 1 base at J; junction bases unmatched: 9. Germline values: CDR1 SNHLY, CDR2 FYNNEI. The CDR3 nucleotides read TGTGCCAGCAGTGACAGGACAGGGGGCATCCCTGGCACAGATACGCAGTATTTT. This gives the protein CASSDRTGGIPGTDTQYF. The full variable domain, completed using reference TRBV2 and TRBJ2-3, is EPEVTQTPSHQVTQMGQEVILRCVPISNHLYFYWYRQILGQKVEFLVSFYNNEISEKSEIFDDQFSVERPDGSNFTLKIRSTKLEDSAMYFCASSDRTGGIPGTDTQYFGPGTRLTVL.

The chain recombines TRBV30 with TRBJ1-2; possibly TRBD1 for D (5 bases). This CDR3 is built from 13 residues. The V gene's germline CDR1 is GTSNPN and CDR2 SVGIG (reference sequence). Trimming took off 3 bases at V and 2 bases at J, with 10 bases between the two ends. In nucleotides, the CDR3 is TGTGCCTGGAGCGACGACAGAAACTATGGCTACACCTTC. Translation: CAWSDDRNYGYTF. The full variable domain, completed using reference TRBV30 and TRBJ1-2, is SQTIHQWPATLVQPVGSPLSLECTVEGTSNPNLYWYRQAAGRGLQLLFYSVGIGQISSEVPQNLSASRPQDRQFILSSKKLLLSDSGFYLCAWSDDRNYGYTFGSGTRLTVV.

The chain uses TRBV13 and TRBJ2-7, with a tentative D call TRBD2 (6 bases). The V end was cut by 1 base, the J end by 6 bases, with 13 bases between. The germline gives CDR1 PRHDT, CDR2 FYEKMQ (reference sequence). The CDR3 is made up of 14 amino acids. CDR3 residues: CASSLEAGLGEQYF. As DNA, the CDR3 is TGTGCCAGCAGCTTAGAGGCGGGACTTGGCGAGCAGTACTTC. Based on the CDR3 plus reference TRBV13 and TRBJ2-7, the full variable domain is AAGVIQSPRHLIKEKRETATLKCYPIPRHDTVYWYQQGPGQDPQFLISFYEKMQSDKGSIPDRFSAQQFSDYHSELNMSSLELGDSALYFCASSLEAGLGEQYFGPGTRLTVT.

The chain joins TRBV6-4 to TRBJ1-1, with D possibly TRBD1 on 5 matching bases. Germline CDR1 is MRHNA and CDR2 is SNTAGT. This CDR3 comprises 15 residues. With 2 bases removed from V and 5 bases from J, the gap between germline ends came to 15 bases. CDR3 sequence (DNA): TGTGCCAGCAGTGACGGAAAGCCAGGGCGGACTGAAGCTTTCTTT. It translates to CASSDGKPGRTEAFF.

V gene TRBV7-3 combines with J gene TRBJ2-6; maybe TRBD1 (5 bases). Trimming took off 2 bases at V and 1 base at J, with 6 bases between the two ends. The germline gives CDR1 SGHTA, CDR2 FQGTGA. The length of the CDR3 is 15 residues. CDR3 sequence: CASSLGASGANVLTF. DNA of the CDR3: TGTGCCAGCAGCTTAGGGGCATCTGGGGCCAACGTCCTGACTTTC.

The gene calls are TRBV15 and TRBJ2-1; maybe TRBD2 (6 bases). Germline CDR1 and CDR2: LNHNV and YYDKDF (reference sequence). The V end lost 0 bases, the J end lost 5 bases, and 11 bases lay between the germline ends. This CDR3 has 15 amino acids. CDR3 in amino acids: CATSREWGDHNEQFF. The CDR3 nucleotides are TGTGCCACCAGCAGAGAATGGGGGGACCACAATGAGCAGTTCTTC.

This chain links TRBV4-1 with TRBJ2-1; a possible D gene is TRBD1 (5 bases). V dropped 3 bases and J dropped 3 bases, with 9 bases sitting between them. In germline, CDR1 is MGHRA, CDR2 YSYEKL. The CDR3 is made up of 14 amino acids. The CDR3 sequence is CASSHPDSYNEQFF. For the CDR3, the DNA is TGCGCCAGCAGCCACCCAGACAGCTACAATGAGCAGTTCTTC.

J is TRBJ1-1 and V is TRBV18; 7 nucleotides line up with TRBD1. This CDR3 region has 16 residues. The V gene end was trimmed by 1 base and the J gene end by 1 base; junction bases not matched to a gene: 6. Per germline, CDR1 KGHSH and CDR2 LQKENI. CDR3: CASSPLATGENTEAFF. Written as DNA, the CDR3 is TGTGCCAGCTCACCACTCGCAACAGGGGAGAACACTGAAGCTTTCTTT.

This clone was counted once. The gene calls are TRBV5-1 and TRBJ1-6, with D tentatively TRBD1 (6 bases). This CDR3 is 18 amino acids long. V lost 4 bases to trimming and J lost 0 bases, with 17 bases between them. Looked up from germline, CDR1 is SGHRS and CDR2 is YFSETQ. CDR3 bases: TGCGCCAGCAGCGTAAACAACAGGGCCGGCTCCTATAATTCACCCCTCCACTTT. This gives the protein CASSVNNRAGSYNSPLHF.

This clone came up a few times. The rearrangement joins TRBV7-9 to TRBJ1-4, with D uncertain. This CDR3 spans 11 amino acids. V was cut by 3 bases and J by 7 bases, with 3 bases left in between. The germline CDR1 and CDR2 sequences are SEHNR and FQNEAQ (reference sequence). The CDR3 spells CASSFGEKLFF. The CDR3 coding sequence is TGTGCCAGCAGCTTCGGTGAAAAACTGTTTTTT.

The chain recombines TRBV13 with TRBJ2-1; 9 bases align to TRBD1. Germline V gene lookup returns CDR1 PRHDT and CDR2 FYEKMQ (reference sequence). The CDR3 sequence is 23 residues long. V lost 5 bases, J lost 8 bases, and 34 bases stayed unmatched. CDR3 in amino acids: CASSGGTGSFMGRRPRNPYEQFF. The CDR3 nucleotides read TGTGCCAGCAGCGGGGGGACAGGGTCTTTCATGGGTCGTCGCCCGCGTAACCCCTATGAGCAGTTCTTC.

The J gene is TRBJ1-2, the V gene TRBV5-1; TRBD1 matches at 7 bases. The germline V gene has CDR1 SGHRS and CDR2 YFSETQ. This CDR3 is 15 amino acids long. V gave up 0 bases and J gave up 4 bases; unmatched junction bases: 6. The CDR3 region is CASSLERGHIYGYTF. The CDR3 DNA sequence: TGCGCCAGCAGCTTGGAGAGGGGGCACATCTATGGCTACACCTTC.

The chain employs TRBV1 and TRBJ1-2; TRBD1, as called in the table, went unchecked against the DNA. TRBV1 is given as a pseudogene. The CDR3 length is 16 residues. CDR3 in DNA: TGCACCAGCAGCCAAGAAAAAGGCAGGATAAACTATGGCTACACCTTC. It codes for CTSSQEKGRINYGYTF.

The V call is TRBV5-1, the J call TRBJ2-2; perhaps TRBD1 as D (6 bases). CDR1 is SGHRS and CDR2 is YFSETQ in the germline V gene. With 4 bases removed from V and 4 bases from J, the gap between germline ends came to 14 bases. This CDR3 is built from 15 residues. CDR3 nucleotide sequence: TGCGCCAGCAGCGGAAACAGGGTTCGCACCGGGGAGCTGTTTTTT. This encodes CASSGNRVRTGELFF.

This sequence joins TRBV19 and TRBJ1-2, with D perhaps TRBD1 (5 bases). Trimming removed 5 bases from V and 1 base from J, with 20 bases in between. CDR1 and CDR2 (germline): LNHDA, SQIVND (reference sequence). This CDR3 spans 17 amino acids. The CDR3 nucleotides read TGTGCCAGTAGTTCGGGACTCAACCGGGAACTTAACTATGGCTACACCTTC. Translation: CASSSGLNRELNYGYTF.

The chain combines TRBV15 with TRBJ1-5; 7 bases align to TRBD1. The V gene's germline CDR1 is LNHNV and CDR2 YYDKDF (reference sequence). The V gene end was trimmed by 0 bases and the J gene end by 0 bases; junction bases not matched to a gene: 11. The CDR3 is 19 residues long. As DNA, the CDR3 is TGTGCCACCAGCAGAGATTTAGGGACAGAGGGTTTTAGCAATCAGCCCCAGCATTTT. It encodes CATSRDLGTEGFSNQPQHF.

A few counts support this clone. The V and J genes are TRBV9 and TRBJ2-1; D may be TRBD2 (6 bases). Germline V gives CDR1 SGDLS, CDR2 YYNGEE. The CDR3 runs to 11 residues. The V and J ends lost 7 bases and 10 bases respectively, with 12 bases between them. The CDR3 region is CASGPGEEQFF. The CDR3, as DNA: TGTGCCAGCGGACCGGGGGAGGAGCAGTTCTTC.

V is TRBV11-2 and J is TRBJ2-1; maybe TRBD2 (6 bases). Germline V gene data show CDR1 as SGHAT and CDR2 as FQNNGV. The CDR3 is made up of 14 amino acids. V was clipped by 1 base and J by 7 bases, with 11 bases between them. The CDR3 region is CASSLVLGGNEQFF. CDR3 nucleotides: TGTGCCAGCAGCTTAGTTCTGGGGGGAAATGAGCAGTTCTTC.

CDR3 residues: CASSVVSPRTALPYEQYF. The CDR3 bases are TGTGCCAGCAGCGTAGTATCCCCCAGGACAGCGTTACCCTACGAGCAGTACTTC. The V gene is TRBV9, the J gene TRBJ2-7, with D perhaps TRBD1 (6 bases). From germline, CDR1 is SGDLS and CDR2 YYNGEE. CDR3 length: 18 amino acids. V was cut by 0 bases and J by 2 bases, with 21 bases left in between.

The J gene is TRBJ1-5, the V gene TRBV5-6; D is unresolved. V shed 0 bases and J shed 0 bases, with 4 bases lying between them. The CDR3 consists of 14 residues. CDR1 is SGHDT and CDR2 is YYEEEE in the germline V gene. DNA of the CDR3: TGTGCCAGCAGCTTGGGACTTAGCAATCAGCCCCAGCATTTT. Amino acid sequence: CASSLGLSNQPQHF.

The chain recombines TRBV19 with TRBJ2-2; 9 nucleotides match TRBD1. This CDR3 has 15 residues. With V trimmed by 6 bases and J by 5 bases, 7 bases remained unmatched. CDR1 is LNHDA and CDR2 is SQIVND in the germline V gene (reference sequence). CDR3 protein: CASRRDREGTGELFF. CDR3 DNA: TGTGCCAGTAGAAGGGACAGGGAAGGAACCGGGGAGCTGTTTTTT.

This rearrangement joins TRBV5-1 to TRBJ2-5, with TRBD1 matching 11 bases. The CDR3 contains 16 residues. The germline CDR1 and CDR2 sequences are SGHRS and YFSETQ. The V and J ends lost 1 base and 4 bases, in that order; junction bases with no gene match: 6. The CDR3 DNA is TGCGCCAGCAGCTTGCAAGGGACAGGGGGTAGAGAGACCCAGTACTTC. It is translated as CASSLQGTGGRETQYF.